The present TCR beta chain was sequenced within a study of regulatory T cells in long-lasting Graves disease. Study-level results: Patients with persistent disease showed a bias toward TRBV28, TRBJ1-2 and TRBJ2-5.

The V gene lost 1 base and the J gene lost 5 bases, with 12 bases spanning the gap. The CDR3 consists of 13 residues. The germline V gene encodes CDR1 GTSNPN and CDR2 SVGIG (reference sequence). At least ten counts were recorded for this clonotype. As yet, its antigen is unknown. Libraries of TCR beta came from iRepertoire HTBI primers plus Arm-PCR of CDR3 regions. TCRdb re-called the multiplex PCR reads through MiXCR, storing one row per CDR3 protein. The sample lists fewer than 650,000 distinct CDR3 sequences; 15% to 20% were seen once. Time point of the sample: newly diagnosed GD, antithyroid drugs for less than 3 months. The TCR library was made from RNA that had been extracted from PBMCs in TRIzol. These data were also filed under a second study, of T cells in Graves' hyperthyroidism and ophthalmopathy.

This sequence originates from a man younger than 30 with Graves disease. The sample was peripheral blood mononuclear cells (PBMCs), taken at new diagnosis, from a patient treated with antithyroid drugs. V and J are TRBV30 and TRBJ2-7, with D perhaps matching TRBD2 (6 bases). The CDR3 nucleotides read TGTGCCTGGAGTGAACGCGGGGCCGACGAGCAGTACTTC. It encodes CAWSERGADEQYF.